In this sample, the clone carrying this T cell receptor beta chain turned up a few times. Its antigen is still unknown. The entry originates in a study of T cell repertoires in cytomegalovirus infection. Study details: Public TCR beta signatures indicated both CMV infection and matching HLA type. Study-wide points: Cumulative public TCR beta family frequency identified CMV carriers with the relevant HLA. There were HLA-C-restricted CMV-specific TCR beta clonotypes dominating the ex vivo response.

TCRdb passed the reads through MiXCR, listing each CDR3 protein once. In the table there are roughly 100,000 distinct CDR3 sequences, under 55% of which are singletons. Sequencing was performed on CD8+ T cells from cultured PBMCs, taken from culture after CMV antigen stimulation. This TCR was sampled from a human donor in good health (CMV status not recorded). Some clones in this sample may be carry-over from other donors' samples.

The CDR3 nucleotides are TGTGCCAGCAGGCATAGGACCCTCCAAGAGACCCAGTACTTC. Protein product: CASRHRTLQETQYF. The V and J genes are TRBV12-3 or TRBV12-4 and TRBJ2-5; no clear D. Trimming pared 6 bases from V and 1 base from J, leaving 12 bases between. The CDR3 has 14 amino acids.